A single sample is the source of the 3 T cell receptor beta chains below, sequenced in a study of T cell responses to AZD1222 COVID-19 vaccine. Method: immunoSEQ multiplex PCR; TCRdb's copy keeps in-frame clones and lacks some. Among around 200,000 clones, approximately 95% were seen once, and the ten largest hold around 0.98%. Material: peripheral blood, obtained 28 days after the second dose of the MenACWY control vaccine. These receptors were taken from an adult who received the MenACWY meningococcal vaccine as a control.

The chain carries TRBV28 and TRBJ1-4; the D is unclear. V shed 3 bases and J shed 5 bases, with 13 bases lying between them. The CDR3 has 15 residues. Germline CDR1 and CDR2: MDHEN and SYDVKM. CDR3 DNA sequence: TGTGCCAGCAGTTTTTTAAGACAAGTAAATGAAAAACTGTTTTTT. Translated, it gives CASSFLRQVNEKLFF.

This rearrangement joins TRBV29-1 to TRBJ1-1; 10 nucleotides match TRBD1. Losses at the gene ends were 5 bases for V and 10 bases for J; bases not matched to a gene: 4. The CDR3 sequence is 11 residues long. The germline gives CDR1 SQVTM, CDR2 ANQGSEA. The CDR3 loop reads CSVTGQGGAFF. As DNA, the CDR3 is TGCAGCGTTACCGGACAGGGGGGAGCTTTCTTT.

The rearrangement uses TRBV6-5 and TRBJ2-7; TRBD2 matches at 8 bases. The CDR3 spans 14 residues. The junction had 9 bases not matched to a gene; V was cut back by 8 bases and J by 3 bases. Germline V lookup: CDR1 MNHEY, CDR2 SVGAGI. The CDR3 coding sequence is TGTGCCAGCGTTCGACTAGCGTTAATCTACGAGCAGTACTTC. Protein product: CASVRLALIYEQYF.